The rows below give T cell receptor beta chains drawn from one sample of a study of low-dose radiotherapy and immunotherapy resistance in tumors. Using its own MiXCR run on the reads, TCRdb lists one record per CDR3 protein. The sample lists about 39,000 distinct CDR3 sequences, around a third occurring once. The sample was PBMCs, taken before treatment. The receptors were gathered from a male donor with gallbladder cancer. Both conserved end residues are part of each CDR3. D genes are given only for firm matches. The size entry is marked missing in some rows and otherwise reads once, few, many or a size class.

TRBD2	TRBV7-2	TRBJ2-3	many	18	TGTGCCAGCAGCCCGCCGGGACTAGCGGGGGGGCCGGGAGATACGCAGTATTTT	CASSPPGLAGGPGDTQYF
NA	TRBV6-2/TRBV6-3	TRBJ1-1	many	12	TGTGCCAGCGGAGGTCTGAACACTGAAGCTTTCTTT	CASGGLNTEAFF
NA	TRBV7-2	TRBJ2-1	once	16	TGTGCCAGAAGCTTACTCGGGGACTCCTACTACAATGAGCAGTTCTTC	CARSLLGDSYYNEQFF
TRBD2	TRBV28	TRBJ2-3	medium-sized	14	TGTGCCAGCACGGCTAGCGGGAGGGCAGATACGCAGTATTTT	CASTASGRADTQYF
TRBD1	TRBV19	TRBJ2-3	few	16	TGTGCCAGTAGTATAGCGGGGACAGGGAGCACAGATACGCAGTATTTT	CASSIAGTGSTDTQYF
TRBD2	TRBV29-1	TRBJ2-5	many	16	TGCAGCGTTGAAGATCCGGGCAGCGGGAGGGTTGAGACCCAGTACTTC	CSVEDPGSGRVETQYF
NA	TRBV13	TRBJ2-3	many	15	TGTGCCAGCAGTGAAGCGACTGCTAGCACAGATACGCAGTATTTT	CASSEATASTDTQYF
NA	TRBV20-1	TRBJ2-3	NA	15	TGCAGTGCTAGAGCCCCGGGACTGGGCGGAGATACGCAGTATTTT	CSARAPGLGGDTQYF
NA	TRBV6-2/TRBV6-3	TRBJ1-5	many	14	TGTGCCAGCAGTTTCTCGTTACTGAATCAGCCCCAGCATTTT	CASSFSLLNQPQHF
TRBD2	TRBV27	TRBJ2-7	many	14	TGTGCCAGCAGTTTCGGGACTAAACTCTACGAGCAGTACTTC	CASSFGTKLYEQYF
NA	TRBV7-9	TRBJ2-1	NA	16	TGTGCCAGCAGCCCCGGCCAAAGGGGGTCCTACAATGAGCAGTTCTTC	CASSPGQRGSYNEQFF
TRBD1	TRBV18	TRBJ1-1	NA	14	TGTGCCAGCTCACCGGGACAGGGCCGCACTGAAGCTTTCTTT	CASSPGQGRTEAFF
NA	TRBV7-9	TRBJ2-7	many	17	TGTGCCAGCAGCCCAGCCGGGGCAGGGCCCGGATTTAGGGAGCAGTACTTC	CASSPAGAGPGFREQYF
NA	TRBV21-1	TRBJ2-6	many	18	TGTGCCAGCAGCTTACAGGACAGGACGAACTCTGGGGCCAACGTCCTGACTTTC	CASSLQDRTNSGANVLTF
TRBD2	TRBV12-3/TRBV12-4	TRBJ2-1	NA	14	TGTGCCAGCAGCGGGACTAGCGGGGAACTTGAGCAGTTCTTC	CASSGTSGELEQFF
NA	TRBV29-1	TRBJ2-1	many	14	TGCAGCGTTGGGGGGGGCCAGGTATACAATGAGCAGTTCTTC	CSVGGGQVYNEQFF
NA	TRBV9	TRBJ2-3	few	17	TGTGCCAGCAGCCCGCGATGGGCTACCCAAGACACAGATACGCAGTATTTT	CASSPRWATQDTDTQYF
NA	TRBV25-1	TRBJ1-3	many	16	TGTGCCAGCAGTGCCGCCCCTACGAGTTCTGGAAACACCATATATTTT	CASSAAPTSSGNTIYF
NA	TRBV6-6	TRBJ1-2	NA	13	TGTGCCAGCAGGACTTCAGGGGTCTATGGCTACACCTTC	CASRTSGVYGYTF
NA	TRBV19	TRBJ2-5	NA	14	TGTGCCAGTAGTATAGGTGGGACTGCGGAGACCCAGTACTTC	CASSIGGTAETQYF
NA	TRBV5-1	TRBJ2-7	NA	16	TGCGCCAGCAGCTTGGAGGCAGGGGGGCAGTCCTACGAGCAGTACTTC	CASSLEAGGQSYEQYF
NA	TRBV6-6	TRBJ1-4	NA	12	TGTGCCAGCAGTCCCGGGGCCGAAAAACTGTTTTTT	CASSPGAEKLFF